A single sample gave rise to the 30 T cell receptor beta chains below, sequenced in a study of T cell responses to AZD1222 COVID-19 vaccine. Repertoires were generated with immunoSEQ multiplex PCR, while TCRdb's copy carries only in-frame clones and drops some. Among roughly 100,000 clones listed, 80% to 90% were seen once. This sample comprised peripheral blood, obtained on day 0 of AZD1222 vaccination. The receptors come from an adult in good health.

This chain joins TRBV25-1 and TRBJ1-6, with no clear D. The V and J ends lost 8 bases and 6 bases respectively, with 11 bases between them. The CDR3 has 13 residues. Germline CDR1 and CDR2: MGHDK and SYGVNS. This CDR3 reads CASGRGFNSPLHF. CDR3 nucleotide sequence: TGTGCCAGCGGACGAGGTTTTAATTCACCCCTCCACTTT. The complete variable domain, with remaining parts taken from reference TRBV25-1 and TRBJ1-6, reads EADIYQTPRYLVIGTGKKITLECSQTMGHDKMYWYQQDPGMELHLIHYSYGVNSTEKGDLSSESTVSRIRTEHFPLTLESARPSHTSQYLCASGRGFNSPLHFGNGTRLTVT.

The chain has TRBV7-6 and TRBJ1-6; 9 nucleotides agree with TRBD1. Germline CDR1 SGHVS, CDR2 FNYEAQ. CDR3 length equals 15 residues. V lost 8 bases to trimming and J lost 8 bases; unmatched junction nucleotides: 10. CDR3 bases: TGTGCCAGCCGTGAACAAGGACAGGGGCATTCACCCCTCCACTTT. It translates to CASREQGQGHSPLHF.

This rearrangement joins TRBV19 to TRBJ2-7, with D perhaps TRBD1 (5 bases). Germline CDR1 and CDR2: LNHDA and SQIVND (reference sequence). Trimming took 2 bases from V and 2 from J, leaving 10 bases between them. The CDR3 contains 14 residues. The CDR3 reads CASSIQGGPYEQYF. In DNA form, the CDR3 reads TGTGCCAGTAGTATACAGGGTGGCCCCTACGAGCAGTACTTC. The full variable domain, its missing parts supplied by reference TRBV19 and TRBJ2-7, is DGGITQSPKYLFRKEGQNVTLSCEQNLNHDAMYWYRQDPGQGLRLIYYSQIVNDFQKGDIAEGYSVSREKKESFPLTVTSAQKNPTAFYLCASSIQGGPYEQYFGPGTRLTVT.

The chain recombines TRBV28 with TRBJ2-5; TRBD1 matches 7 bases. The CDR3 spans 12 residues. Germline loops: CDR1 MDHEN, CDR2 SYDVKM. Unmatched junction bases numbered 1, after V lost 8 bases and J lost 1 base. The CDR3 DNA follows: TGTGCCAGCGGGGACAGCCAAGAGACCCAGTACTTC. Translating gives CASGDSQETQYF. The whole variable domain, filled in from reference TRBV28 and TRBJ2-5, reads DVKVTQSSRYLVKRTGEKVFLECVQDMDHENMFWYRQDPGLGLRLIYFSYDVKMKEKGDIPEGYSVSREKKERFSLILESASTNQTSMYLCASGDSQETQYFGPGTRLLVL.

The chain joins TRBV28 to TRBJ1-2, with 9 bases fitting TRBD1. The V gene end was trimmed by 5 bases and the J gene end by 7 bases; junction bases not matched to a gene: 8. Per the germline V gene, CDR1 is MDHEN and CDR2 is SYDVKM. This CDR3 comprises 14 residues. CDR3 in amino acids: CASSPGQGVSGYTF. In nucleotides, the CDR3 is TGTGCCAGCAGTCCGGGACAGGGTGTGTCTGGCTACACCTTC.

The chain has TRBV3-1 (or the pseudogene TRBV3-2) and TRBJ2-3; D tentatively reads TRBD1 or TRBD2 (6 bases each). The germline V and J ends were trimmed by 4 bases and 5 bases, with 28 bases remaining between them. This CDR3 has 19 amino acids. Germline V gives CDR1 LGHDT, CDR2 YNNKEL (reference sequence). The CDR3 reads CASSPSGRGGPVGGDTQYF. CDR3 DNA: TGTGCCAGCAGCCCCTCTGGGCGAGGGGGGCCGGTTGGCGGAGATACGCAGTATTTT.

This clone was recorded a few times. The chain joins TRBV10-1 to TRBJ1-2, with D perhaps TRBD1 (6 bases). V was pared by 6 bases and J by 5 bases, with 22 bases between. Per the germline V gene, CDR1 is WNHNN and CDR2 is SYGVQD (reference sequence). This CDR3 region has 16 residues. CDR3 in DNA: TGCGCCAGCAGAGACGGACAGATAAAGAGGGCTTATGGCTACACCTTC. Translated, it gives CASRDGQIKRAYGYTF.

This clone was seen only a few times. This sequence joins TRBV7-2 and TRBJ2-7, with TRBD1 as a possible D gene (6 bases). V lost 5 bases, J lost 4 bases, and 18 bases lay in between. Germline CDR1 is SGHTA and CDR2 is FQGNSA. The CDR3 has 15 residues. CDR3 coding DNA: TGTGCCAGCAGCCCCCCAGCAGGGGCTGCATACGAGCAGTACTTC. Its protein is CASSPPAGAAYEQYF.

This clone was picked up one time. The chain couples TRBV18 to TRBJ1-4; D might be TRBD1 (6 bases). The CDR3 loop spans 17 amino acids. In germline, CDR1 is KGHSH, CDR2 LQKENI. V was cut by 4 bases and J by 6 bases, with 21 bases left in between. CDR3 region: CASSQTGTNSIYEKLFF. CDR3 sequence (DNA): TGTGCCAGCTCACAGACCGGGACAAACTCCATTTATGAAAAACTGTTTTTT.

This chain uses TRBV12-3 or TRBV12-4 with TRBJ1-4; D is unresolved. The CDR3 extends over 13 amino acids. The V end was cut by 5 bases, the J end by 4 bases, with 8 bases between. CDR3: CASSPFINEKLFF. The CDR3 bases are TGTGCCAGCAGTCCTTTCATTAATGAAAAACTGTTTTTT.

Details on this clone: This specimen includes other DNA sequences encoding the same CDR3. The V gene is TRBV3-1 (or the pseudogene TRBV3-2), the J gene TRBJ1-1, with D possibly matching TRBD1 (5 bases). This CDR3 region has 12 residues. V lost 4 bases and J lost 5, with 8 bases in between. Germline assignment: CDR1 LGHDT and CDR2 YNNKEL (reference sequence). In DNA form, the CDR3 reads TGTGCCAGCAGCCCCCGGGGGACTGAAGCTTTCTTT. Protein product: CASSPRGTEAFF.

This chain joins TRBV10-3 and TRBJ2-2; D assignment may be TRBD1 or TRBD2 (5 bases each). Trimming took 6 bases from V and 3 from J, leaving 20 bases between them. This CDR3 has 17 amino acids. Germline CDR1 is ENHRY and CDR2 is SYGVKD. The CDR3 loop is CAISRDLVLDHTGELFF. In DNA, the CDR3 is TGTGCCATCAGCCGGGACCTAGTTTTAGACCACACCGGGGAGCTGTTTTTT.

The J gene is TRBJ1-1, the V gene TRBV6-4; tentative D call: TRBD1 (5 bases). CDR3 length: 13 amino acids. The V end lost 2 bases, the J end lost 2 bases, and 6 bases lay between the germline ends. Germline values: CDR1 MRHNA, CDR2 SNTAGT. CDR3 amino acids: CASSDRDNTEAFF. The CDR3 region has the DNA TGTGCCAGCAGTGACCGGGACAACACTGAAGCTTTCTTT.

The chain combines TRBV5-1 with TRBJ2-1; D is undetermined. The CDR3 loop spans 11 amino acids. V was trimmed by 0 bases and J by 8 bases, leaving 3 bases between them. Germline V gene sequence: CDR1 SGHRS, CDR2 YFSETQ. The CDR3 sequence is CASSLADEQFF. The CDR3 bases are TGCGCCAGCAGCTTGGCAGATGAGCAGTTCTTC. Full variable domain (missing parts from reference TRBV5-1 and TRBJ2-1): KAGVTQTPRYLIKTRGQQVTLSCSPISGHRSVSWYQQTPGQGLQFLFEYFSETQRNKGNFPGRFSGRQFSNSRSEMNVSTLELGDSALYLCASSLADEQFFGPGTRLTVL.

CDR3 sequence: CASSLGGFTYNEQFF. In DNA form, the CDR3 reads TGTGCCAGCAGCTTGGGCGGGTTCACTTACAATGAGCAGTTCTTC. The genes are TRBV5-4 and TRBJ2-1, with D maybe TRBD2 (5 bases). V was cut by 0 bases and J by 4 bases, with 11 bases left in between. Germline V CDR1 and CDR2: SGHNT, YYREEE (reference sequence). The CDR3 totals 15 residues.

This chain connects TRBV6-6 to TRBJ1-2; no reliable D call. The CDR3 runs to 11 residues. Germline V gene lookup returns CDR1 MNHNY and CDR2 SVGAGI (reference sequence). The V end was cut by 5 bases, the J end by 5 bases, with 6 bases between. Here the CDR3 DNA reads TGTGCCAGCAGTCCCAGTTATGGCTACACCTTC. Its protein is CASSPSYGYTF.

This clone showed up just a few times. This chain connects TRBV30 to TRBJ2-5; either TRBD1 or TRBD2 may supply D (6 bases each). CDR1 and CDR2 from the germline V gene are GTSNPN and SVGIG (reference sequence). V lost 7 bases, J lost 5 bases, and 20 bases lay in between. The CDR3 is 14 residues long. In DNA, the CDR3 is TGTGCCTCGGGGGCGCCGGTCGGTTCGGAGACCCAGTACTTC. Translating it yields CASGAPVGSETQYF.

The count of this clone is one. CDR3 bases: TGTGCCATCAGTGATTCAGACAGGGAGGGCACTGAAGCTTTCTTT. Its protein product is CAISDSDREGTEAFF. The chain combines TRBV10-3 with TRBJ1-1; 7 nucleotides line up with TRBD1. Germline CDR1 ENHRY, CDR2 SYGVKD. With 3 bases clipped from V and 4 bases from J, the junction kept 8 bases outside the gene matches. There are 15 residues in the CDR3.

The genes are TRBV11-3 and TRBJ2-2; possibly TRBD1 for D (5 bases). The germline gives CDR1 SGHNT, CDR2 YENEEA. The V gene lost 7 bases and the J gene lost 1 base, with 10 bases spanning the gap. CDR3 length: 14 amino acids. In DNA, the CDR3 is TGTGCCAGCATCCTCCAGGGGAACACCGGGGAGCTGTTTTTT. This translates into CASILQGNTGELFF.

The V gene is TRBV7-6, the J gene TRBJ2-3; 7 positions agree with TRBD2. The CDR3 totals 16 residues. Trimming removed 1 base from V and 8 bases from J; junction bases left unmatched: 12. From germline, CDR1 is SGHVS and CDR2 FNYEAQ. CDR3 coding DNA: TGTGCCAGCAGCTTAGGTACGCGGGAGTTCTTGAGTACGCAGTATTTT. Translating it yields CASSLGTREFLSTQYF.

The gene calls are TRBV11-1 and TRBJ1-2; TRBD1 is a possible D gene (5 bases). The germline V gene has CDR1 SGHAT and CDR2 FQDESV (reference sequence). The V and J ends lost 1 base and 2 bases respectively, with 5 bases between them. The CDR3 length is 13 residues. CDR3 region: CASSLGGNYGYTF. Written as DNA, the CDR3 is TGTGCCAGCAGCTTAGGGGGGAACTATGGCTACACCTTC.

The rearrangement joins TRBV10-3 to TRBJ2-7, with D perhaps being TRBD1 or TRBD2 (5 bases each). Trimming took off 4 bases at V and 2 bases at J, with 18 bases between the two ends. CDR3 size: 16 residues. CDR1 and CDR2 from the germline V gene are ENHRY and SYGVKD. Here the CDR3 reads CAISATPPGATYEQYF. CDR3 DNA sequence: TGTGCCATCAGTGCAACCCCCCCCGGGGCCACCTACGAGCAGTACTTC.

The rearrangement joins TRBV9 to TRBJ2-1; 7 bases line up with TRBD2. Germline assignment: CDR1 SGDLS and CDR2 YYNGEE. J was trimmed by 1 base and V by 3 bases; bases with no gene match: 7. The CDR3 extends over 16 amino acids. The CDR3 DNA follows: TGTGCCAGCAGCGATCCCGGGGAGGGGTCCTACAATGAGCAGTTCTTC. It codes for CASSDPGEGSYNEQFF.

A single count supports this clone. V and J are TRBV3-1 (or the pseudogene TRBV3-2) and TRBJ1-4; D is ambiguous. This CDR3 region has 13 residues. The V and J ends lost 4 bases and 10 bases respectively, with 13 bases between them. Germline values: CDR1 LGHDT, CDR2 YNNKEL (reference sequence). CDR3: CASSLSRVGKLFF. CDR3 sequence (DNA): TGTGCCAGCAGCCTCAGTAGGGTTGGAAAACTGTTTTTT.

For the CDR3, the DNA is TGCGCCAGCAGCCAAGATGCTCCTAGCGTAAACATTCAGTACTTC. Translation gives CASSQDAPSVNIQYF. The chain combines TRBV4-1 with TRBJ2-4; TRBD2 might be the D (6 bases). The CDR3 is 15 amino acids. The germline V gene has CDR1 MGHRA and CDR2 YSYEKL. Trimming cost V 0 bases and J 6 bases, with 12 bases left between them.

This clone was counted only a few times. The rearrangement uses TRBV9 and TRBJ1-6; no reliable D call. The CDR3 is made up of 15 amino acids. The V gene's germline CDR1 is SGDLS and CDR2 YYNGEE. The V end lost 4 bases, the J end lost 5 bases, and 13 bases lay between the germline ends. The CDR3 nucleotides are TGTGCCAGCAGCCCTCTGGGTGTAGATAATTCACCCCTCCACTTT. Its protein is CASSPLGVDNSPLHF.

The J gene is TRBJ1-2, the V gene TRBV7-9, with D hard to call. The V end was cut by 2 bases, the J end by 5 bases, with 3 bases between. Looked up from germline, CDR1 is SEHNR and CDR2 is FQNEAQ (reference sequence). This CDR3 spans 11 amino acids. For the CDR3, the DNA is TGTGCCAGCAGCTTACCGTATGGCTACACCTTC. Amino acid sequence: CASSLPYGYTF. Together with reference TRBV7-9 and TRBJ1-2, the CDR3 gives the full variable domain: DTGVSQNPRHKITKRGQNVTFRCDPISEHNRLYWYRQTLGQGPEFLTYFQNEAQLEKSRLLSDRFSAERPKGSFSTLEIQRTEQGDSAMYLCASSLPYGYTFGSGTRLTVV.

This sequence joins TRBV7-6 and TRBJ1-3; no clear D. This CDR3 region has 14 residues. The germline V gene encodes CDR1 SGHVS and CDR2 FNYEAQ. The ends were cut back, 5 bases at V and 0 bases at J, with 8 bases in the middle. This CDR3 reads CASSPTPSGNTIYF. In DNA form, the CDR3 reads TGTGCCAGCAGCCCTACGCCCTCTGGAAACACCATATATTTT.

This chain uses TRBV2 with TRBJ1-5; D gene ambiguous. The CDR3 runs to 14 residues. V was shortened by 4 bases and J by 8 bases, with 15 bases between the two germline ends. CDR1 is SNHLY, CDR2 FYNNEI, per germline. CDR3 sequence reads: CASSAGGSEKPQHF. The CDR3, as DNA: TGTGCCAGCAGTGCGGGTGGTTCGGAGAAGCCCCAGCATTTT.

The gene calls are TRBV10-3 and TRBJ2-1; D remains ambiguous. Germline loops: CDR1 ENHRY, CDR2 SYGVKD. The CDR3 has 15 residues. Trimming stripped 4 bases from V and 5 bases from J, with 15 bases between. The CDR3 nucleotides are TGTGCCATCAGTGGGGTACCCTCCAAAAACAATGAGCAGTTCTTC. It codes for CAISGVPSKNNEQFF.